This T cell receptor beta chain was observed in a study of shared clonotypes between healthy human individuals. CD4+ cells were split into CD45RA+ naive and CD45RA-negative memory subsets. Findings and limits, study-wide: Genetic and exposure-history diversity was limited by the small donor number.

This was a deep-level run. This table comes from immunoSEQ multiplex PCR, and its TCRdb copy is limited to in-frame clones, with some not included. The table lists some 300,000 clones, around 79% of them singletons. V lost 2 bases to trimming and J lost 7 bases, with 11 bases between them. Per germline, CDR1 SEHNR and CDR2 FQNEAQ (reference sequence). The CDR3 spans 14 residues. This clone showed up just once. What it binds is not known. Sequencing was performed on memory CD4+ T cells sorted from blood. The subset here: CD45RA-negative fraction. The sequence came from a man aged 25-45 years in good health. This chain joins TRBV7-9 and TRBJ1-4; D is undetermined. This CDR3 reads CASSLRGSGEKLFF. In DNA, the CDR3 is TGTGCCAGCAGCTTACGAGGATCCGGTGAAAAACTGTTTTTT.